This TCR beta chain stems from a study of blood T cell repertoires in COVID-19. Germline assignment: CDR1 LNHDA and CDR2 SQIVND (reference sequence). The length of the CDR3 is 17 residues. The trim removed 3 bases at V and 4 bases at J, leaving 13 bases unmatched. The sample holds one count of this clone. The protocol was immunoSEQ multiplex PCR, while the TCRdb copy is restricted to in-frame clones and leaves out a portion. The sample holds some 140,000 clones; approximately 81% are singletons and the top ten take 5% to 7%. The clonotype was recovered from a man aged 40-50 years with acute COVID-19. Sequences were obtained from PBMCs or T cells enriched from blood (not recorded which). This sequence joins TRBV19 and TRBJ2-7, with 9 bases lining up with TRBD1. Here the CDR3 reads CASSISLPGTGNYEQYF. Written as DNA, the CDR3 is TGTGCCAGTAGTATCTCTTTGCCCGGGACAGGGAATTACGAGCAGTACTTC.